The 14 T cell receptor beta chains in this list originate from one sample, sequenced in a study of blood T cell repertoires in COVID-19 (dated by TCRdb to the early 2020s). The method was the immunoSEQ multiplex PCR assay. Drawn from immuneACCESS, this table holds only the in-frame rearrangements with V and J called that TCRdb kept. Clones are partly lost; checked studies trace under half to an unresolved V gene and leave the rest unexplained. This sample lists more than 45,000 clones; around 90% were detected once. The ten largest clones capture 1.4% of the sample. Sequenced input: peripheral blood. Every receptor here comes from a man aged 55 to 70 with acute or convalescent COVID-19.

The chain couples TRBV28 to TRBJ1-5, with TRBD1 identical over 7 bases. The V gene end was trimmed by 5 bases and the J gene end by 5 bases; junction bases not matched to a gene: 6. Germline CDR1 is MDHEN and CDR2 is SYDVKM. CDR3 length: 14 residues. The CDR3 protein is CASSQDRFDQPQHF. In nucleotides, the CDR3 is TGTGCCAGCAGTCAGGACAGGTTTGATCAGCCCCAGCATTTT.

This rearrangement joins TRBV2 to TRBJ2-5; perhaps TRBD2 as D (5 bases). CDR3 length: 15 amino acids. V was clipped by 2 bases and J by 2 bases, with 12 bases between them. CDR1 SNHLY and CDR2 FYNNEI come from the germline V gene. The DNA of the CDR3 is TGTGCCAGCAGTGAACAGCGGAGAGCACAAGAGACCCAGTACTTC. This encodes CASSEQRRAQETQYF.

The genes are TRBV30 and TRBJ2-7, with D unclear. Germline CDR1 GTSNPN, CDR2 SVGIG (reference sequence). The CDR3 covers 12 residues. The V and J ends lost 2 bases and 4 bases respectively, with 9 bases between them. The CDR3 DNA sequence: TGTGCCTGGAGTCCCGGGTCTTACGAGCAGTACTTC. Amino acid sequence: CAWSPGSYEQYF.

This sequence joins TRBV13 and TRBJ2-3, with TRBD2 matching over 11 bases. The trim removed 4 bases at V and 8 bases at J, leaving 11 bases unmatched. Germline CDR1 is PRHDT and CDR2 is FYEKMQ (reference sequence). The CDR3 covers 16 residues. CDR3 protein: CASSSRLAGRGGTQYF. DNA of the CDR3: TGTGCCAGCAGCTCCCGACTAGCGGGACGAGGGGGTACGCAGTATTTT.

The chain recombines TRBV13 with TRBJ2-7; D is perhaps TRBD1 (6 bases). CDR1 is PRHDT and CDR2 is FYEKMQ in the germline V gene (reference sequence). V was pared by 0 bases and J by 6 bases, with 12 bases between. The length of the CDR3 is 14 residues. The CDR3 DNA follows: TGTGCCAGCAGCTTAGGCCCAGGGGATTTCGAGCAGTACTTC. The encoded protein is CASSLGPGDFEQYF.

In DNA form, the CDR3 reads TGTGCCAGCGGGGGGGGCGCAACTAATGAAAAACTGTTTTTT. Residues: CASGGGATNEKLFF. The V gene is TRBV6-6, the J gene TRBJ1-4, with a possible D match to TRBD1 (6 bases). This CDR3 is 14 amino acids long. The germline V gene has CDR1 MNHNY and CDR2 SVGAGI (reference sequence). Trimming cost V 8 bases and J 0 bases, with 10 bases left between them.

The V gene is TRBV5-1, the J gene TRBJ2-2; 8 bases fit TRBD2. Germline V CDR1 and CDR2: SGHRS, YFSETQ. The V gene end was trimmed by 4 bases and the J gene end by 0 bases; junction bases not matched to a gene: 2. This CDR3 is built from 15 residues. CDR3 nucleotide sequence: TGCGCCAGCAGCCTGACTAGCGCGAACACCGGGGAGCTGTTTTTT. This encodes CASSLTSANTGELFF.

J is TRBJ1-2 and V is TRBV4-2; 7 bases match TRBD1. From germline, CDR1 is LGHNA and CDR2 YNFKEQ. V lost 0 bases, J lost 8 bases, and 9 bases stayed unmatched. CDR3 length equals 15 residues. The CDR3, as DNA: TGTGCCAGCAGCCAAGATAACAGGGGCATGAACGGCTACACCTTC. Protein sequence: CASSQDNRGMNGYTF.

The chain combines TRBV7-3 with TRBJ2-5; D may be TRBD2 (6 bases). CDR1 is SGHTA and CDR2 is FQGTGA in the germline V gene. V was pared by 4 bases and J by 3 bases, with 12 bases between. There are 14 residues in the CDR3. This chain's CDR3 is CASSSGGIEETQYF. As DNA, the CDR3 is TGTGCCAGCAGCTCCGGGGGTATCGAAGAGACCCAGTACTTC.

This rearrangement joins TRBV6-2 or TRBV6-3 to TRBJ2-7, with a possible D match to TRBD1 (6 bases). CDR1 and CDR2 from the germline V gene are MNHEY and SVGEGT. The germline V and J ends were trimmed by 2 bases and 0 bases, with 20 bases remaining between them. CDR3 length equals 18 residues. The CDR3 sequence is CASSYLLQPDRSSYEQYF. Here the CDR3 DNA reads TGTGCCAGCAGTTACCTCCTTCAGCCAGACAGGAGCTCCTACGAGCAGTACTTC.

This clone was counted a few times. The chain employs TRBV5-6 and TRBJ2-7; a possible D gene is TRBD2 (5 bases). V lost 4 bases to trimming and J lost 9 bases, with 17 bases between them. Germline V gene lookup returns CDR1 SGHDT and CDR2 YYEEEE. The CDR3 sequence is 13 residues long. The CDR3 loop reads CASSLGPGNGQYF. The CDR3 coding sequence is TGTGCCAGCAGCCTAGGCCCCGGGAACGGGCAGTACTTC.

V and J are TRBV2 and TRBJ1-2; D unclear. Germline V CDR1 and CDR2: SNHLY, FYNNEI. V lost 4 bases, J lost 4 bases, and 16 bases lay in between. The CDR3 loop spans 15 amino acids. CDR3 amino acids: CASSATYATGYGYTF. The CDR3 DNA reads TGTGCCAGCAGTGCCACCTACGCCACTGGCTATGGCTACACCTTC.

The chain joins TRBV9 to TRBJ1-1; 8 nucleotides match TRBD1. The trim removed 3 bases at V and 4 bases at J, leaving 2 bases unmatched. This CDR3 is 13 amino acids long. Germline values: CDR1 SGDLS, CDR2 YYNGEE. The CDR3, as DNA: TGTGCCAGCAGCGGGACAGGGAGCACTGAAGCTTTCTTT. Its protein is CASSGTGSTEAFF.

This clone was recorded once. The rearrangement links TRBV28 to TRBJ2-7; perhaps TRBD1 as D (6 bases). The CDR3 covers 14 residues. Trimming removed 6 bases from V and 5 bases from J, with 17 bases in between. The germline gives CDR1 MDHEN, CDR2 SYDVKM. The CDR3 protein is CASSLGQRHDEQYF. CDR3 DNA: TGTGCCAGCAGCCTAGGACAGAGACACGACGAGCAGTACTTC.